A selection of T cell receptor beta chains follows, all from one sample in a study of OX40 agonist ivuxolimab in advanced cancers. TCRdb's copy holds only in-frame clones and misses some; the assay was immunoSEQ multiplex PCR. The top ten hold around 2.8% of the sample, which has about 78,000 clones, around 94% seen once. The material was CD4+ or CD8+ T cells sorted from blood, obtained in a trial of the OX40 agonist ivuxolimab. These TCRs come from an adult with an advanced solid tumor such as melanoma, head and neck, liver or kidney cancer. The CDR3 runs from the conserved cysteine through the conserved F or W. The D gene is left open where the match is weak. Expanded clones are given a class, and other clones once, few, many or no size at all.

J,V,D,size,CDR3,DNA
TRBJ1-1,TRBV7-6,.,once,CASSLDTNTEAFF,TGTGCCAGCAGCTTGGACACGAACACTGAAGCTTTCTTT
TRBJ1-6,TRBV11-2,.,.,CASSLAPHSPLHF,TGTGCCAGCAGCTTAGCCCCCCATTCACCCCTCCACTTT
TRBJ2-3,TRBV7-9,TRBD2,.,CASSLVIASGSDTQYF,TGTGCCAGCAGCTTAGTAATCGCTAGCGGCTCAGATACGCAGTATTTT
TRBJ2-3,TRBV19,TRBD2,.,CASSRTRGTHVNTQYF,TGTGCCAGTAGTAGGACGCGGGGGACCCACGTCAATACGCAGTATTTT
TRBJ1-6,TRBV28,.,.,CASGPSDRSNSPLHF,TGTGCCAGCGGCCCAAGTGACAGGAGTAATTCACCCCTCCACTTT
TRBJ2-2,TRBV5-8,.,.,CASSLVGGTGELFF,TGTGCCAGCAGCTTGGTCGGTGGGACCGGGGAGCTGTTTTTT
TRBJ1-2,TRBV2,TRBD1,.,CASSPTRDSYGYTF,TGTGCCAGCAGTCCCACCCGGGACAGCTATGGCTACACCTTC
TRBJ1-4,TRBV2,.,.,CASSETAATNEKLFF,TGTGCCAGCAGTGAAACGGCTGCAACTAATGAAAAACTGTTTTTT
TRBJ1-3,TRBV2,TRBD1,.,CASRQDRGNTIYF,TGTGCCAGCAGACAGGACAGGGGAAACACCATATATTTT
TRBJ1-5,TRBV7-9,.,.,CASSWGLGNQPQHF,TGTGCCAGCAGTTGGGGATTGGGCAATCAGCCCCAGCATTTT
TRBJ1-2,TRBV6-5,.,.,CASRPPNYGYTF,TGTGCCAGCAGGCCGCCTAACTATGGCTACACCTTC
TRBJ2-7,TRBV4-2,TRBD2,.,CASSQDPPSGRGKQYF,TGTGCCAGCAGCCAAGATCCGCCTAGCGGGAGAGGGAAGCAGTACTTC
TRBJ2-7,TRBV25-1,.,.,CASSELSGRSSLSEQYF,TGTGCCAGCAGTGAACTCTCAGGGCGGTCCTCTCTGAGCGAGCAGTACTTC
TRBJ1-2,TRBV6-1,.,few,CASSSSGLRGYTF,TGTGCCAGCAGTTCATCAGGGTTGCGTGGCTACACCTTC
TRBJ2-2,TRBV7-2,.,.,CASSLRDSSTGELFF,TGTGCCAGCAGCTTAAGGGACTCGTCGACCGGGGAGCTGTTTTTT
TRBJ2-1,TRBV7-8,.,.,CASSLARDGYSQFF,TGTGCCAGCAGCTTAGCTAGGGACGGTTATTCGCAGTTCTTC
TRBJ2-5,TRBV10-3,TRBD2,few,CAISPGGDQETQYF,TGTGCCATCAGTCCGGGGGGGGACCAAGAGACCCAGTACTTC
TRBJ1-2,TRBV30,.,.,CAWSRGAWYYGYTF,TGTGCCTGGAGTCGGGGGGCTTGGTACTATGGCTACACCTTC
TRBJ1-1,TRBV27,TRBD1,once,CASSRGTGGNTEAFF,TGTGCCAGCAGCCGTGGGACAGGGGGTAACACTGAAGCTTTCTTT
TRBJ2-7,TRBV6-6,.,.,CASSYSGQLYEQYF,TGTGCCAGCAGTTACTCCGGACAGCTATACGAGCAGTACTTC
TRBJ1-1,TRBV6-5,.,.,CASSYRPPELNTEAFF,TGTGCCAGCAGTTACAGACCGCCGGAGTTGAACACTGAAGCTTTCTTT
TRBJ2-2,TRBV28,TRBD1,.,CASSPRRYRGTGELFF,TGTGCCAGCAGCCCACGGCGGTACAGGGGGACCGGGGAGCTGTTTTTT
TRBJ1-1,TRBV25-1,.,.,CASSVWTGIGTEAFF,TGTGCCAGCAGTGTATGGACGGGGATTGGGACTGAAGCTTTCTTT
TRBJ1-6,TRBV6-5,.,.,CASSYRGDGSSPLHF,TGTGCCAGCAGTTACCGGGGCGATGGTAGTTCACCCCTCCACTTT
TRBJ2-4,TRBV19,.,once,CASSLAVAKNIQYF,TGTGCCAGTAGTTTAGCGGTAGCCAAAAACATTCAGTACTTC
TRBJ1-2,TRBV5-4,.,.,CASSLGLSGNGYTF,TGTGCCAGCAGCTTGGGGCTCAGCGGCAATGGCTACACCTTC
TRBJ2-2,TRBV27,.,.,CASSPTWGELFF,TGTGCCAGCAGTCCGACTTGGGGGGAGCTGTTTTTT
TRBJ1-2,TRBV6-6,TRBD1,.,CASRTPGQGYGYTF,TGTGCCAGCAGAACACCGGGACAGGGCTATGGCTACACCTTC
TRBJ2-3,TRBV7-2,.,.,CASSFVIGTDTQYF,TGTGCCAGCAGCTTCGTTATTGGCACAGATACGCAGTATTTT
TRBJ2-7,TRBV5-4,.,.,CASSPRLDYEQYF,TGTGCCAGCAGCCCAAGACTGGACTACGAGCAGTACTTC
TRBJ2-1,TRBV5-5,TRBD2,.,CASSPLTSGYNEQFF,TGTGCCAGCAGCCCCTTGACTAGCGGCTACAATGAGCAGTTCTTC
TRBJ2-2,TRBV15,TRBD2,.,CATSRGSGGAGELFF,TGTGCCACCAGCAGAGGGAGCGGGGGGGCCGGGGAGCTGTTTTTT
TRBJ1-2,TRBV2,.,.,CASSDGSWGGYTF,TGTGCCAGCAGTGACGGGTCATGGGGCGGCTACACCTTC
TRBJ2-7,TRBV5-1,.,once,CASSLAGQEQYF,TGCGCCAGCAGCTTGGCCGGGCAGGAGCAGTACTTC
TRBJ1-5,TRBV27,.,.,CASRASRNQPQHF,TGTGCCAGCAGGGCCAGTAGGAATCAGCCCCAGCATTTT
TRBJ2-1,TRBV4-2,.,.,CASSRLASPSNYNEQFF,TGTGCCAGCAGCCGACTCGCGTCCCCTTCGAATTACAATGAGCAGTTCTTC
TRBJ1-1,TRBV2,TRBD1,.,CASSRQGATFVAEAFF,TGTGCCAGCAGCAGACAGGGGGCGACTTTCGTCGCTGAAGCTTTCTTT
TRBJ2-7,TRBV25-1,TRBD2,.,CASSEGGLAGLYEQYF,TGTGCCAGCAGTGAGGGGGGGCTAGCGGGATTGTACGAGCAGTACTTC
TRBJ1-2,TRBV7-9,.,few,CASSSIRGGYGYTF,TGTGCCAGCAGCTCCATAAGGGGCGGCTATGGCTACACCTTC
TRBJ1-1,TRBV7-6,.,.,CASSRDTTGRGTEAFF,TGTGCCAGCAGCCGGGACACGACGGGACGGGGCACTGAAGCTTTCTTT
TRBJ2-7,TRBV30,.,.,CASEGASSYEQYF,TGTGCTTCCGAAGGGGCTAGCTCCTACGAGCAGTACTTC
TRBJ2-1,TRBV5-1,.,.,CASSSTGPRSNEQFF,TGCGCCAGCAGCTCCACAGGTCCGAGGAGCAATGAGCAGTTCTTC
TRBJ1-5,TRBV18,.,.,CASSPKSSQPQHF,TGTGCCAGCTCACCAAAAAGCAGTCAGCCCCAGCATTTT